This TCR beta chain was profiled in a study of immune heterogeneity within non-small cell lung tumors. Study results and caveats: A moderate but significant correlation was found, linking local T-cell clonality with local tumor mutational burden (R roughly 0.31). Both recurring identical dominant CDR3 beta clonotypes and site-unique high-frequency clones were observed across tumor sites within a patient.

The authors used around 0.55 ug of bulk tumor genomic DNA per sample as template. Multiple widely separated biopsies were taken from each primary tumor at surgery. The patients were newly diagnosed with non-small cell lung cancer, had not been treated, and had curative surgery. Non-small cell lung cancer patients, newly diagnosed and having surgery with curative intent, served as donors. As for this clonotype: Its target is not known.

Multiplex PCR with 32 V and 13 J primers amplified TCR beta CDR3. Each CDR3 protein gets one entry after TCRdb re-called the multiplex PCR reads with MiXCR. The table records more than 9,000 distinct CDR3 sequences, 25% to 30% of them present only once. Sequencing was performed on lung tumor tissue. The source of this sequence is a woman aged 55-70 years with non-small cell lung cancer.

The CDR3, as DNA: TGTGCCAGCAGACCCGGGGGCGGCACTGAAGCTTTCTTT. Protein sequence: CASRPGGGTEAFF. The chain carries TRBV12-3 or TRBV12-4 and TRBJ1-1; D might be TRBD1 (6 bases). Trimming took 6 bases from V and 4 from J, leaving 12 bases between them. There are 13 residues in the CDR3.